The clone carrying this T cell receptor (beta chain) was counted only a few times. Its antigen is unknown. The primer mix had 60 Vbeta and 13 Jbeta primers. The table came from immunoSEQ multiplex PCR; TCRdb's copy has only in-frame clones and leaves some out. The repertoire includes a few hundred thousand clones, approximately 84% of them detected once, and roughly 2% sits in the top ten. The data derive from a study of cytomegalovirus exposure and HLA in healthy donors. General observations from the study: In an earlier analysis, productive rearrangement rates for most beta V segments clustered near 90% or 30%. As a later analysis revealed, the rate of TCR association differed by HLA locus, with DRB1 most and HLA-C fewest.

With 5 bases removed from V and 5 bases from J, the gap between germline ends came to 24 bases. The germline V gene has CDR1 MDHEN and CDR2 SYDVKM. The CDR3 sequence is 17 residues long. The rearrangement joins TRBV28 to TRBJ1-2; maybe TRBD1 (5 bases). Sequencing was performed on PBMCs. The origin of this receptor is a woman aged 40-49 years in good health and CMV-seropositive. The CDR3 sequence: CASSPMMGGGSPYGYTF. CDR3 in DNA: TGTGCCAGCAGTCCAATGATGGGGGGAGGCAGCCCTTATGGCTACACCTTC.